This TCR beta chain appears in the sequencing data of a study of regulatory T cells in long-lasting Graves disease. For TCR beta, libraries came from iRepertoire HTBI primers and Arm-PCR of CDR3 regions. As handled by the study authors: Overall, samples carried more than 55 TRBV and 13 to 15 TRBJ segments. TCRdb analysed the multiplex PCR reads with MiXCR anew, one entry per CDR3 protein. The V and J calls were determined by TCRdb, not by the authors. The table has about 620,000 distinct CDR3 sequences, 15% to 20% seen once. The germline gives CDR1 GTSNPN, CDR2 SVGIG (reference sequence). The CDR3 contains 11 residues. Documented time point: newly diagnosed GD, antithyroid drugs for less than 3 months. PBMCs provided the RNA from which the TCR library was made. These data were likewise used in another study, on T cells in Graves' hyperthyroidism and ophthalmopathy.

The clonotype originates from a woman aged 25-40 years with Graves disease. The sample here was peripheral blood mononuclear cells (PBMCs), taken at new diagnosis, from a patient treated with antithyroid drugs. The chain uses TRBV30 and TRBJ1-4; D is perhaps TRBD1 (6 bases). The CDR3: CGGGGFEKLFF. The CDR3 coding sequence is TGTGGTGGCGGGGGCTTTGAAAAACTGTTTTTT.